A single sample is the source of the 20 T cell receptor beta chains below, sequenced in a study of vaccination effects on CD4 cells after COVID-19. Generated by immunoSEQ multiplex PCR, the TCRdb table keeps only in-frame clones and is missing some. The repertoire holds 50,000 to 80,000 clones, with 70% to 80% as singletons. A 10-day culture period preceded the isolation of CD4+ T cells. Two doses of either BNT162b2 or mRNA-1273 were given to each participant. No cognate antigen is known for these TCRs. Sequences were derived from CD4+ T cells from PBMCs cultured without peptide, sampled after COVID-19 vaccination. The receptors stem from a human donor who received a COVID-19 vaccine.

This rearrangement joins TRBV9 to TRBJ2-2, with no clear D. The V and J ends lost 0 bases and 4 bases respectively, with 7 bases between them. Germline V gene data show CDR1 as SGDLS and CDR2 as YYNGEE. This CDR3 has 14 residues. CDR3 sequence: CASSVGVPTGELFF. CDR3 bases: TGTGCCAGCAGCGTAGGTGTCCCCACCGGGGAGCTGTTTTTT.

The chain links TRBV5-6 to TRBJ1-5; tentative D call: TRBD1 (5 bases). CDR3 length: 14 residues. V was trimmed by 0 bases and J by 6 bases, leaving 10 bases between them. Germline assignment: CDR1 SGHDT and CDR2 YYEEEE. Here the CDR3 DNA reads TGTGCCAGCAGCTTGGTTGGGGGGACTCAGCCCCAGCATTTT. The encoded protein is CASSLVGGTQPQHF.

The chain links TRBV7-3 to TRBJ2-5; a weak D match, TRBD2 (6 bases). The germline V gene has CDR1 SGHTA and CDR2 FQGTGA. The CDR3 length is 15 residues. V was cut by 5 bases and J by 5 bases, with 18 bases left in between. CDR3 DNA sequence: TGTGCCAGCAGCCCGGGACCGGGGGTTCGGGAGACCCAGTACTTC. It encodes CASSPGPGVRETQYF.

The chain combines TRBV6-2 or TRBV6-3 with TRBJ2-5; 12 bases align to TRBD2. Germline CDR1 MNHEY, CDR2 SVGEGT. V dropped 0 bases and J dropped 5; count of bases not matched to a gene: 4. This CDR3 comprises 16 residues. The CDR3 loop reads CASSYSGGLAGETQYF. CDR3 nucleotide sequence: TGTGCCAGCAGTTACTCAGGGGGACTAGCGGGCGAGACCCAGTACTTC.

V usage is TRBV10-3 and J usage is TRBJ2-7; TRBD1 matches 7 bases. The V gene end was trimmed by 4 bases and the J gene end by 4 bases; junction bases not matched to a gene: 10. CDR1 and CDR2 from the germline V gene are ENHRY and SYGVKD. CDR3 length: 15 amino acids. The CDR3 protein is CAISGAWGQIYEQYV. CDR3 coding DNA: TGTGCCATCAGTGGGGCGTGGGGACAGATATACGAGCAGTACGTC.

This chain uses TRBV27 with TRBJ2-2; weak D call: TRBD1 (6 bases). Trimming shortened V by 2 bases and J by 0 bases, and 10 bases separated the two germline ends. This CDR3 spans 16 amino acids. Germline CDR1 reads MNHEY; CDR2 reads SMNVEV (reference sequence). As DNA, the CDR3 is TGTGCCAGCAGTTTAAAATACAGGGCGAACACCGGGGAGCTGTTTTTT. Protein: CASSLKYRANTGELFF.

The V call is TRBV2, the J call TRBJ2-2; 12 nucleotides align to TRBD2. V lost 6 bases and J lost 4; bases outside the gene matches: 9. The CDR3 has 17 residues. The germline V gene has CDR1 SNHLY and CDR2 FYNNEI. CDR3 in amino acids: CASSSGTSGWFTGELFF. The CDR3 DNA follows: TGTGCCAGCAGCTCCGGGACTAGCGGGTGGTTCACCGGGGAGCTGTTTTTT.

The chain employs TRBV3-1 (or the pseudogene TRBV3-2) and TRBJ2-1; tentatively, D is TRBD1 (5 bases). V gave up 1 base and J gave up 9 bases, with 7 bases separating them. This CDR3 comprises 12 residues. Germline CDR1 reads LGHDT; CDR2 reads YNNKEL (reference sequence). Here the CDR3 reads CASSQGRGEQFF. CDR3 DNA: TGTGCCAGCAGCCAAGGTAGGGGTGAGCAGTTCTTC.

The chain employs TRBV4-1 and TRBJ2-6, with a tentative D call TRBD1 (5 bases). V lost 1 base, J lost 3 bases, and 10 bases lay in between. The CDR3 covers 16 residues. Germline lookup yields CDR1 MGHRA and CDR2 YSYEKL. The CDR3 reads CASSQGGASGANVLTF. The DNA of the CDR3 is TGCGCCAGCAGCCAAGGTGGGGCTAGTGGGGCCAACGTCCTGACTTTC.

This rearrangement joins TRBV4-3 to TRBJ2-2; D gene uncertain. The CDR3 has 16 amino acids. Germline V gene sequence: CDR1 LGHNA, CDR2 YSLEER. Between the trimmed V and J ends, which lost 0 bases and 4 bases, there was a span of 12 bases. CDR3 coding DNA: TGCGCCAGCAGCCAAGAGCCTAGGCAGTTCACCGGGGAGCTGTTTTTT. Translating it yields CASSQEPRQFTGELFF.

The V call is TRBV11-2, the J call TRBJ1-2; D is possibly TRBD1 (6 bases). The CDR3 consists of 15 residues. Germline CDR1 and CDR2: SGHAT and FQNNGV. The V end lost 0 bases, the J end lost 7 bases, and 15 bases lay between the germline ends. Here the CDR3 reads CASSLDLLGGAGYTF. In DNA form, the CDR3 reads TGTGCCAGCAGCTTAGATCTTCTTGGGGGGGCTGGCTACACCTTC.

This clone qualifies as medium-sized. The V and J genes are TRBV7-2 and TRBJ1-1; D remains ambiguous. This CDR3 is built from 13 residues. Germline CDR1 reads SGHTA; CDR2 reads FQGNSA. Trimming left V 5 bases short and J 0 bases short, with 7 bases between. This chain's CDR3 is CASSPYLNTEAFF. CDR3 in DNA: TGTGCCAGCAGCCCCTACTTGAACACTGAAGCTTTCTTT.

The chain has TRBV7-8 and TRBJ2-5; D may be TRBD2 (7 bases). The V and J ends lost 8 bases and 7 bases respectively, with 20 bases between them. The length of the CDR3 is 14 residues. From germline, CDR1 is SGHVS and CDR2 FQNEAQ. The DNA for the CDR3 is TGTGCCAGCTTTTGGGGGGGCCGAGAAATGACCCAGTACTTC. Encoded protein: CASFWGGREMTQYF. Complete variable domain (other parts from reference TRBV7-8 and TRBJ2-5): GAGVSQSPRYKVAKRGQDVALRCDPISGHVSLFWYQQALGQGPEFLTYFQNEAQLDKSGLPSDRFFAERPEGSVSTLKIQRTQQEDSAVYLCASFWGGREMTQYFGPGTRLLVL.

The chain joins TRBV4-3 to TRBJ1-4, with 8 bases identical to TRBD1. In germline, CDR1 is LGHNA, CDR2 YSLEER. V trimming: 0 bases; J trimming: 2 bases; junction bases outside the gene matches: 11. The CDR3 is made up of 19 amino acids. CDR3 loop: CASSQDRSRGRGTNEKLFF. In nucleotides, the CDR3 is TGCGCCAGCAGCCAAGACCGATCCAGGGGGCGAGGGACTAATGAAAAACTGTTTTTT.

V usage is TRBV6-1 and J usage is TRBJ2-1; 11 bases map to TRBD2. The germline V gene encodes CDR1 MNHNS and CDR2 SASEGT. V shed 2 bases and J 9 bases; nucleotides not matched to a gene: 6. The CDR3 has 15 amino acids. The DNA for the CDR3 is TGTGCCAGCAGTGAAATACTAGCGGGGGCACTTGAGCAGTTCTTC. Translation gives CASSEILAGALEQFF.

The chain joins TRBV5-1 to TRBJ1-4; D is possibly TRBD1 (5 bases). V was shortened by 3 bases and J by 8 bases, with 14 bases between the two germline ends. The CDR3 covers 14 residues. Germline V gives CDR1 SGHRS, CDR2 YFSETQ. CDR3 bases: TGCGCCAGCAGCTCCGGGGGGGTCGAGGAAAAACTGTTTTTT. Its translation: CASSSGGVEEKLFF.

This chain links TRBV10-3 with TRBJ1-1; D might be TRBD1 (5 bases). V was clipped by 5 bases and J by 3 bases, with 10 bases between them. This CDR3 contains 13 residues. The germline V gene encodes CDR1 ENHRY and CDR2 SYGVKD. Here the CDR3 reads CAISKQGDTEAFF. The CDR3 nucleotides read TGTGCCATCAGTAAGCAGGGAGACACTGAAGCTTTCTTT.

The chain combines TRBV2 with TRBJ1-4, with D hard to call. Germline-derived CDR1 and CDR2 are SNHLY and FYNNEI. This CDR3 is 13 amino acids long. Between the trimmed V and J ends, which lost 4 bases and 7 bases, there was a span of 10 bases. Written as DNA, the CDR3 is TGTGCCAGCAGTGCGCTGGAGAGTGAAAAACTGTTTTTT. Amino acids: CASSALESEKLFF.

The chain joins TRBV2 to TRBJ2-5; TRBD1 might be the D (6 bases). V dropped 8 bases and J dropped 1 base, with 8 bases sitting between them. The V gene's germline CDR1 is SNHLY and CDR2 FYNNEI. CDR3 length equals 12 residues. CDR3 DNA sequence: TGTGCCAGCCGGGACATCCAAGAGACCCAGTACTTC. Translation: CASRDIQETQYF.

The rearrangement links TRBV9 to TRBJ1-1; D gene uncertain. The CDR3 is 15 residues long. Germline assignment: CDR1 SGDLS and CDR2 YYNGEE. Trimming stripped 3 bases from V and 0 bases from J, with 12 bases between. The CDR3 bases are TGTGCCAGCAGCGCCCAACAGCGGCTGAACACTGAAGCTTTCTTT. As protein: CASSAQQRLNTEAFF.